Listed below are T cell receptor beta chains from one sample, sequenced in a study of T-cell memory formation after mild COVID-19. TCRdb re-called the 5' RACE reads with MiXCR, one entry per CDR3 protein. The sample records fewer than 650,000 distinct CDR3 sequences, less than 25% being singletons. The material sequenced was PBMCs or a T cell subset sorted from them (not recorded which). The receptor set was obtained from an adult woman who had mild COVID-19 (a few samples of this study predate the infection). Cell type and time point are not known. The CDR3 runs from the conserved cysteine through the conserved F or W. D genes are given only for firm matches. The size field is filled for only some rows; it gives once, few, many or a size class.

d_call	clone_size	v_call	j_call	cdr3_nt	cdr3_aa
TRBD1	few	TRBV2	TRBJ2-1	TGTGCCAGCAGTGGTGGGACAGGGGTCCCTCTCGGGCCCAATGAGCAGTTCTTC	CASSGGTGVPLGPNEQFF
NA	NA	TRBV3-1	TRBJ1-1	TGTGCCAGCAGCCCCCGTAGACGGGGGCACACTGAAGCTTTCTTT	CASSPRRRGHTEAFF
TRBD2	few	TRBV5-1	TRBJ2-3	TGCGCCAGCAGCTTAGAGGGACTACCTTCAGATACGCAGTATTTT	CASSLEGLPSDTQYF
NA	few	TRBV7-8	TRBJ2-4	TGTGCCAGCAGCACTCAATCAGTAGACAGGTTCCAAGCCAAAAACATTCAGTACTTC	CASSTQSVDRFQAKNIQYF
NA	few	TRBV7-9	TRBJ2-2	TGTGCCAGCAGCCCACCGAGTCACCCTCGGCCCGGGGAGCTGTTTTTT	CASSPPSHPRPGELFF
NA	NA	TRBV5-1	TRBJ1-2	TGCGCCAGCAGCTTTGGGACGACAGGAGCTAACTATGGCTACACCTTC	CASSFGTTGANYGYTF
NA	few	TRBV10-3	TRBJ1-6	TGTGCCATCAGATCGACAGTGATTAATTCACCCCTCCACTTT	CAIRSTVINSPLHF
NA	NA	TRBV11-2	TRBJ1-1	TGTGCCAGCAGCTCAGACGGAGACACTGAAGCTTTCTTT	CASSSDGDTEAFF
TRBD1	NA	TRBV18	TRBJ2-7	TGTGCCAGCTCACCACGCAACATTGGTAGGGACAGGGGCCGGTACGAGCAGTACTTC	CASSPRNIGRDRGRYEQYF
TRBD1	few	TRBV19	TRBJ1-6	TGTGCCAGTAGTATGTCGGACAGGGATACTTCACCCCTCCACTTT	CASSMSDRDTSPLHF
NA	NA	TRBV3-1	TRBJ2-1	TGTGCCAGCAGCCAAGTCTCTGGTGAGCAGTTCTTC	CASSQVSGEQFF
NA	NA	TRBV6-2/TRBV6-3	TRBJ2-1	TGTGCCAGCAGGCCCGACTACAATGAGCAGTTCTTC	CASRPDYNEQFF
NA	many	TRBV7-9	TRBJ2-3	TGTGCCAGCAGCCCTCAAGGGGATACGCAGTATTTT	CASSPQGDTQYF
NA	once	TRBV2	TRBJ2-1	TGTGCCAGCAGTGACAACCGAGTCTACAATGAGCAGTTCTTC	CASSDNRVYNEQFF
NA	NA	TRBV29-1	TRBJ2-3	TGCAGCGTTGAAGGAGAGAATGGGGAGACGCAGTATTTT	CSVEGENGETQYF
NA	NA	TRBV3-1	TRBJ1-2	TGTGCCAGCAGCCAAGTTGGGGTTACAGGGTCTGCTGGCTACACCTTC	CASSQVGVTGSAGYTF
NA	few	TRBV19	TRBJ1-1	TGTGCCAGTAGTGGTCCAGGAGCTTTCTTT	CASSGPGAFF
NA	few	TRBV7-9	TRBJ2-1	TGTGCCATCTCGGGGGTGGGGAGCTCCTACAATGAGCAGTTCTTC	CAISGVGSSYNEQFF
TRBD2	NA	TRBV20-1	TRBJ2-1	TGCAGTGCTCCCGGGACTAGCTCCTACAATGAGCAGTTCTTC	CSAPGTSSYNEQFF
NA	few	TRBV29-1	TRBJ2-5	TGCAGCGTTACGGAACCCCCCCGGGAGACCCAGTACTTC	CSVTEPPRETQYF
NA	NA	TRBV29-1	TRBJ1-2	TGCAGCGTTGGGGGGCCCGATGGCTACACCTTC	CSVGGPDGYTF
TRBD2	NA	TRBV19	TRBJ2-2	TGTGCCAGCAGACTAGCGGGAGAATATCGCGGGGAGCTGTTTTTT	CASRLAGEYRGELFF